The 3 T cell receptor beta chains below were found in one sample sequenced in a study of blood T cell repertoires in COVID-19 (dated by TCRdb to about 2020). Libraries were built with the immunoSEQ multiplex PCR assay. TCRdb took this table from immuneACCESS and kept in-frame rearrangements with V and J called. Such tables lack part of the clones; where checked against another copy, unresolved V genes explain under half of the gap, and the rest is unexplained. The sample has around 100,000 clones on record, 91% of them singletons. 15% to 20% of the sample lies in the top ten. The source material was peripheral blood. The receptors derive from a man aged 50 to 60 with acute or convalescent COVID-19.

The V and J genes are TRBV6-6 and TRBJ1-2; 7 nucleotides align to TRBD1. Germline loops: CDR1 MNHNY, CDR2 SVGAGI (reference sequence). V lost 2 bases and J lost 5; bases outside the gene matches: 5. The CDR3 loop spans 14 amino acids. DNA of the CDR3: TGTGCCAGCAGTTACCAGGACAGGCTTTATGGCTACACCTTC. Translated: CASSYQDRLYGYTF.

V is TRBV11-2 and J is TRBJ2-5; 10 bases agree with TRBD2. After removal of 5 bases from V and 1 base from J, the junction contained 4 bases not matched to a gene. The length of the CDR3 is 15 residues. Germline loops: CDR1 SGHAT, CDR2 FQNNGV. The CDR3 bases are TGTGCCAGCAGCCGTAGCGGGGGGCCCCAAGAGACCCAGTACTTC. Protein product: CASSRSGGPQETQYF.

V is TRBV5-8 and J is TRBJ2-7, with 9 bases lining up with TRBD1. Germline V gene lookup returns CDR1 SGHTS and CDR2 YDEGEE. The ends lost 4 bases at V and 1 base at J; junction bases unmatched: 9. The CDR3 extends over 16 amino acids. DNA for the CDR3: TGTGCCAGCAGCGGTTACAGGGGGCAAAAGTCCTACGAGCAGTACTTC. This translates into CASSGYRGQKSYEQYF. Full variable domain (missing parts from reference TRBV5-8 and TRBJ2-7): EAGVTQSPTHLIKTRGQQATLRCSPISGHTSVYWYQQALGLGLQFLLWYDEGEERNRGNFPPRFSGRQFPNYSSELNVNALELEDSALYLCASSGYRGQKSYEQYFGPGTRLTVT.